These T cell receptor beta chains were read from a single sample in a study of T cell responses to AZD1222 COVID-19 vaccine. The data were produced by immunoSEQ multiplex PCR, yet TCRdb's version contains in-frame clones alone and is incomplete. The sample contains 120,000 or so clones, around 83% of which appear only once. This specimen consisted of peripheral blood, obtained 28 days after the second AZD1222 dose. Every receptor here comes from an adult who received the AZD1222 COVID-19 vaccine. The conserved cysteine and the conserved F or W are not part of the CDR3 here.

j_call v_call cdr3_aa
TRBJ2-7 TRBV27 ASSFGTPSYEQY
TRBJ1-5 TRBV13 ASSFGARGRAQPQH
TRBJ1-4 TRBV7-2 ASSSRGAGEKLF
TRBJ1-3 TRBV30 AWSVGVRSEVAGNTIY
TRBJ2-1 TRBV7-7 ASSIGTGNYNEQF
TRBJ2-1 TRBV6-5 ASSRTSGFEQF
TRBJ1-2 TRBV28 ASITQGGYGYT
TRBJ2-5 TRBV5-1 ASSPGTSGGAGETQY
TRBJ2-1 TRBV4-2 ASSPRDTIYNEQF
TRBJ2-7 TRBV14 ASSQDRRTGGTYEQY
TRBJ2-5 TRBV6-2/TRBV6-3 ASSFPGLAGETQY
TRBJ1-2 TRBV7-8 ASSLRVEYGYT
TRBJ2-7 TRBV9 ASSVAGGLSYEQY
TRBJ2-6 TRBV5-1 ASSLPSGANVLT
TRBJ1-5 TRBV18 ASSLNRGGNQPQH
TRBJ1-2 TRBV14 ASSQANYGYT
TRBJ1-5 TRBV27 ASSYQGSNQPQH
TRBJ1-2 TRBV28 ASRGDRGPRPMYGYT
TRBJ2-5 TRBV5-8 ASNAGTGELETQY
TRBJ1-5 TRBV2 ASSWTGFSNQPQH
TRBJ2-7 TRBV18 ASSQSTGVEQY
TRBJ1-1 TRBV5-8 ASSLAVSRASTEAF
TRBJ1-2 TRBV19 ASSITGRYGYT
TRBJ1-1 TRBV18 ASSPPGWTEAF
TRBJ2-6 TRBV4-3 ASSQVSSGGAIGANVLT
TRBJ1-4 TRBV7-2 ASSLPGQGEKLF
TRBJ2-7 TRBV28 ASSPGQGYEQY
TRBJ1-2 TRBV7-9 ASSLEIGESGYT
TRBJ1-1 TRBV4-1 ASSQDQFNTEAF
TRBJ2-3 TRBV7-9 ASSPQTSGTDTQY
TRBJ1-6 TRBV7-9 ASSFSQGDPLH
TRBJ2-5 TRBV9 ASSRTVQETQY
TRBJ1-3 TRBV9 ASSAGGQGDTIY
TRBJ1-1 TRBV28 ASSPGTVHEAF
TRBJ1-4 TRBV5-1 ASSSAINEKLF
TRBJ1-6 TRBV16 ASSQEVGSYNSPLH
TRBJ2-7 TRBV6-5 ASRIAGGDYEQY
TRBJ1-1 TRBV20-1 SASQGLAWAF
TRBJ1-4 TRBV9 ASSRGGQGASEKLF
TRBJ1-2 TRBV11-2 ASSLRSGETYGYT
TRBJ2-5 TRBV24-1 ATSDPGTSGETQY
TRBJ1-2 TRBV7-9 ASSLIIGQDGYT
TRBJ2-7 TRBV3-1/TRBV3-2 ASSQLLGSEQY
TRBJ2-7 TRBV14 ASSQSPYEQY
TRBJ2-3 TRBV2 ASRQGTDTQY